A selection of T cell receptor beta chains follows, all from one sample in a study of blood T cell repertoires in COVID-19. The protocol was immunoSEQ multiplex PCR, while the TCRdb copy is restricted to in-frame clones and leaves out a portion. This table has approximately 100,000 clones, approximately 83% appearing once. Specimen: PBMCs or T cells enriched from blood (not recorded which). The source is a woman aged 45-60 years who had recovered from COVID-19. Both conserved end residues are part of each CDR3. The D gene is left open where the match is weak. Part of the rows lack a size; the others show once, few, many or a class for expanded clones.

abundance	d_gene	v_gene	j_gene	CDR3aa	CDR3nt
.	TRBD1	TRBV28	TRBJ2-3	CASSQTGIYTQYF	TGTGCCAGCAGTCAGACAGGGATATATACGCAGTATTTT
.	.	TRBV3-1/TRBV3-2	TRBJ2-1	CASSQDLRGEQFF	TGTGCCAGCAGCCAAGATCTACGCGGAGAGCAGTTCTTC
.	.	TRBV5-4	TRBJ2-5	CASSLSIGEDQETQYF	TGTGCCAGCAGCTTGTCTATTGGGGAGGACCAAGAGACCCAGTACTTC
few	.	TRBV6-5	TRBJ1-5	CASSIGQFNQPQHF	TGTGCCAGCAGTATTGGACAGTTCAATCAGCCCCAGCATTTT
.	.	TRBV27	TRBJ1-6	CASSLLNSPLHF	TGTGCCAGCAGCCTCCTTAATTCACCCCTCCACTTT
.	TRBD2	TRBV7-2	TRBJ2-7	CASSLVAGGVYEQYF	TGTGCCAGCAGCTTAGTGGCCGGGGGGGTTTACGAGCAGTACTTC
once	TRBD2	TRBV7-9	TRBJ2-3	CASILAGAADTQYF	TGTGCCAGCATACTAGCGGGAGCGGCAGATACGCAGTATTTT
.	TRBD1	TRBV7-2	TRBJ2-5	CASSLVAPLTGGETQYF	TGTGCCAGCAGCTTAGTCGCCCCTTTGACAGGGGGAGAGACCCAGTACTTC
few	TRBD2	TRBV10-3	TRBJ2-3	CAISDFSGGADTQYF	TGTGCCATCAGTGATTTTTCGGGAGGCGCAGATACGCAGTATTTT
.	.	TRBV7-9	TRBJ2-1	CASSLWLGTYNEQFF	TGTGCCAGCAGCCTATGGCTAGGCACCTACAATGAGCAGTTCTTC
.	.	TRBV5-1	TRBJ2-1	CASSLGLVLPYNEQFF	TGCGCCAGCAGCTTGGGACTAGTGTTGCCCTACAATGAGCAGTTCTTC
.	.	TRBV6-5	TRBJ2-1	CASSYREPTYNEQFF	TGTGCCAGCAGTTACAGGGAGCCCACCTACAATGAGCAGTTCTTC
.	.	TRBV5-4	TRBJ1-6	CASSLAGYSSPLHF	TGTGCCAGCAGCTTAGCAGGCTACAGTTCACCCCTCCACTTT
.	.	TRBV30	TRBJ2-2	CAWSGTANTGELFF	TGTGCCTGGAGTGGGACAGCTAACACCGGGGAGCTGTTTTTT
.	TRBD2	TRBV18	TRBJ2-3	CASSPPRREGQRTDTQYF	TGTGCCAGCTCACCACCGAGAAGGGAGGGCCAACGGACAGATACGCAGTATTTT
.	TRBD1	TRBV9	TRBJ1-6	CASSVDPTGANSPLHF	TGTGCCAGCAGCGTAGACCCGACAGGGGCTAATTCACCCCTCCACTTT
.	TRBD1	TRBV28	TRBJ1-2	CASRYGPTGSGYTF	TGTGCCAGCAGGTACGGGCCGACAGGGAGTGGCTACACCTTC
.	.	TRBV10-3	TRBJ1-5	CAISESTLGNQPQHF	TGTGCCATCAGTGAGTCGACTCTGGGCAATCAGCCCCAGCATTTT
.	TRBD2	TRBV24-1	TRBJ2-1	CATSDDRSGGRSYNEQFF	TGTGCCACCAGTGACGACCGGAGCGGGGGGCGGTCCTACAATGAGCAGTTCTTC
.	.	TRBV6-5	TRBJ1-1	CASSYSQRTEAFF	TGTGCCAGCAGTTACTCCCAGAGGACTGAAGCTTTCTTT
.	TRBD1	TRBV7-2	TRBJ1-1	CASSQRQGSEAFF	TGTGCCAGCAGCCAGAGACAGGGGTCTGAAGCTTTCTTT
.	TRBD1	TRBV9	TRBJ1-4	CASSPRGQQLQLFF	TGTGCCAGCAGCCCTCGGGGACAGCAGCTTCAACTGTTTTTT
few	.	TRBV5-1	TRBJ1-2	CASSLSGGASAGYTF	TGCGCCAGCAGCTTGAGCGGGGGCGCTTCTGCTGGCTACACCTTC
.	.	TRBV2	TRBJ1-6	CASSEEVQGNSPLHF	TGTGCCAGCAGTGAAGAGGTCCAGGGTAATTCACCCCTCCACTTT
.	TRBD1	TRBV19	TRBJ2-7	CASRAGQGRREQYF	TGTGCCAGTAGAGCAGGACAGGGGCGTCGCGAGCAGTACTTC
.	TRBD1	TRBV12-3/TRBV12-4	TRBJ2-1	CASSLGGTGEFF	TGTGCCAGCAGTTTAGGGGGGACAGGGGAGTTCTTC
.	TRBD1	TRBV10-3	TRBJ2-3	CAISDTKTGGLADTQYF	TGTGCCATCAGTGACACAAAGACAGGGGGCTTGGCAGATACGCAGTATTTT
once	TRBD1	TRBV9	TRBJ1-1	CASSADRGLGKAFF	TGTGCCAGCAGCGCCGACAGGGGTTTAGGAAAAGCTTTCTTT
.	.	TRBV4-1	TRBJ2-7	CASSQRQVVGLQAYEQYF	TGCGCCAGCAGCCAACGGCAGGTAGTAGGTCTCCAGGCCTACGAGCAGTACTTC
once	TRBD1	TRBV5-1	TRBJ1-1	CASSLVGQGEAFF	TGCGCCAGCAGCTTGGTTGGACAGGGTGAAGCTTTCTTT
.	TRBD2	TRBV5-1	TRBJ2-7	CASRRGLAGSYEQYF	TGCGCCAGCAGAAGAGGACTAGCCGGGTCCTACGAGCAGTACTTC
.	TRBD1	TRBV18	TRBJ1-2	CASSPPAGTDDGYTF	TGTGCCAGCTCACCCCCGGCCGGGACAGACGATGGCTACACCTTC
few	.	TRBV9	TRBJ1-2	CASSVGSGPGYTF	TGTGCCAGCAGCGTAGGGTCAGGGCCTGGCTACACCTTC
.	.	TRBV20-1	TRBJ1-4	CSASPGWATNEKLFF	TGCAGTGCTAGTCCAGGGTGGGCAACTAATGAAAAACTGTTTTTT
.	.	TRBV7-7	TRBJ2-3	CASSQDHPTADTQYF	TGTGCCAGCAGCCAAGACCACCCGACAGCGGATACGCAGTATTTT
.	TRBD1	TRBV27	TRBJ2-7	CASSLLDRVYEQYF	TGTGCCAGCAGTTTGTTGGACAGGGTCTACGAGCAGTACTTC
.	.	TRBV28	TRBJ1-5	CASTPGDSNQPQHF	TGTGCCAGCACCCCCGGAGATAGCAATCAGCCCCAGCATTTT
.	TRBD1	TRBV5-1	TRBJ1-2	CASSSTQTGDYGYTF	TGCGCCAGCAGCTCTACTCAGACAGGGGACTATGGCTACACCTTC
.	TRBD2	TRBV9	TRBJ2-7	CASSTLTSGPFSYEQYF	TGTGCCAGCAGCACGCTAACTAGCGGTCCCTTTTCCTACGAGCAGTACTTC
.	.	TRBV3-1/TRBV3-2	TRBJ1-3	CASSQASLSSGNTIYF	TGTGCCAGCAGCCAAGCGAGCCTAAGCTCTGGAAACACCATATATTTT
.	TRBD2	TRBV30	TRBJ2-5	CAWGEGRETQYF	TGTGCCTGGGGGGAGGGCCGGGAGACCCAGTACTTC
.	TRBD2	TRBV30	TRBJ2-3	CASKWGLEASDTQYF	TGTGCCTCCAAATGGGGACTAGAGGCATCAGATACGCAGTATTTT
few	TRBD1	TRBV15	TRBJ1-1	CATSTPSRQGNTEAFF	TGTGCCACCAGCACACCCTCGAGACAGGGGAACACTGAAGCTTTCTTT
.	TRBD1	TRBV7-8	TRBJ2-6	CASSQNRGTGANVLTF	TGTGCCAGCAGCCAAAACAGGGGTACTGGGGCCAACGTCCTGACTTTC
.	TRBD2	TRBV2	TRBJ2-3	CASRLGTSGGVNTQYF	TGTGCCAGCAGACTAGGGACTAGCGGGGGGGTAAATACGCAGTATTTT
few	.	TRBV2	TRBJ1-2	CASCLQSDYGYTF	TGTGCCAGCTGCCTACAGTCCGACTATGGCTACACCTTC
.	TRBD2	TRBV10-3	TRBJ2-1	CAISAGLADSYNEQFF	TGTGCCATCAGTGCGGGACTAGCGGACTCCTACAATGAGCAGTTCTTC
.	.	TRBV5-4	TRBJ2-4	CATNDQGPQYLAKNIQYF	TGTGCCACCAACGATCAGGGGCCCCAATACCTAGCCAAAAACATTCAGTACTTC
.	TRBD2	TRBV7-9	TRBJ2-3	CASSLDRTSDTQYF	TGTGCCAGCAGCTTAGACAGGACTAGTGATACGCAGTATTTT
.	.	TRBV6-5	TRBJ1-5	CASSNFIHSPQHF	TGTGCCAGCAGCAACTTTATCCACTCGCCCCAGCATTTT
.	TRBD1	TRBV5-6	TRBJ2-7	CASSLDPTGGYEQYF	TGTGCCAGCAGCTTGGATCCGACAGGGGGCTACGAGCAGTACTTC
.	.	TRBV5-5	TRBJ2-4	CASSLGGIKNIQYF	TGTGCCAGCAGCTTGGGCGGGATTAAAAACATTCAGTACTTC
.	TRBD1	TRBV6-2/TRBV6-3	TRBJ2-5	CASSTWTGIYQETQYF	TGTGCCAGCAGTACTTGGACAGGGATTTACCAAGAGACCCAGTACTTC
.	.	TRBV6-8	TRBJ2-5	CASSYSPQAWETQYF	TGTGCCAGCAGTTACTCTCCCCAGGCTTGGGAGACCCAGTACTTC
.	TRBD1	TRBV19	TRBJ2-1	CASSRTGAEQFF	TGTGCCAGTAGCCGGACAGGGGCTGAGCAGTTCTTC
.	TRBD1	TRBV5-1	TRBJ1-4	CASSPRTGTEKLFF	TGCGCCAGCAGCCCCAGGACAGGGACGGAAAAACTGTTTTTT
.	TRBD2	TRBV4-2	TRBJ2-1	CASSQEFRGGGRENEQFF	TGTGCCAGCAGCCAAGAGTTTCGGGGCGGGGGAAGGGAGAATGAGCAGTTCTTC